Listed below are T cell receptor beta chains from one sample, sequenced in a study of shared clonotypes between healthy human individuals. Sequencing was performed with immunoSEQ multiplex PCR; in TCRdb, only in-frame clones are kept and a portion is missing. The sample lists around 600,000 clones, 95% occurring once. Sequenced sample: naive CD8+ T cells sorted from blood. The receptors derive from a woman aged 30 to 39 in good health. Each CDR3 is given with its conserved first and last residue. D genes are given only for firm matches. Only some rows state a clone size, as once, few, many or a class for expanded clones.

j_call v_call d_call clone_size cdr3_nt cdr3_aa
TRBJ2-7 TRBV27 TRBD1 NA TGTGCCAGCAGTTTACGGCAGGGGGCCGTCGAGCAGTACTTC CASSLRQGAVEQYF
TRBJ1-5 TRBV27 NA NA TGTGCCAGCAGTCCACGGATTAGCAATCAGCCCCAGCATTTT CASSPRISNQPQHF
TRBJ2-5 TRBV11-2 TRBD1 NA TGTGCCAGCAGCCCTCGGGACAGGATCCAAGAGACCCAGTACTTC CASSPRDRIQETQYF
TRBJ2-7 TRBV9 NA NA TGTGCCAGCAGCGCGGGGCTAGGCTACGAGCAGTACTTC CASSAGLGYEQYF
TRBJ2-5 TRBV9 NA NA TGTGCCAGCAGCTCGTCCATGGCGGGGGAGACCCAGTACTTC CASSSSMAGETQYF
TRBJ1-5 TRBV28 TRBD1 NA TGTGCCAGCAGTTTAGGGACAGGCAATCAGCCCCAGCATTTT CASSLGTGNQPQHF
TRBJ2-7 TRBV10-2 NA once TGCGCCAGCAGCCCAACCTACGAGCAGTACTTC CASSPTYEQYF
TRBJ2-1 TRBV14 NA NA TGTGCCAGCAGCCAAGACAGCCTTGACGCCTACAATGAGCAGTTCTTC CASSQDSLDAYNEQFF
TRBJ2-7 TRBV9 NA NA TGTGCCAGCAGCGAAGGGGACTCTAGCTCCTACGAGCAGTACTTC CASSEGDSSSYEQYF
TRBJ2-3 TRBV4-1 NA NA TGCGCCAGCAGCCAAGCGGATGGGACGGCAGATACGCAGTATTTT CASSQADGTADTQYF
TRBJ2-5 TRBV9 TRBD2 NA TGTGCCAGCAGCGTAGGGGCGGGAGCGGAGACCCAGTACTTC CASSVGAGAETQYF
TRBJ2-7 TRBV27 NA few TGTGCCAGCAGTTCTGGAAAGCCCGAGCAGTACTTC CASSSGKPEQYF
TRBJ1-3 TRBV14 NA NA TGTGCCAGCAGCCAAGATCGCCAGACTGGAAACACCATATATTTT CASSQDRQTGNTIYF
TRBJ2-7 TRBV15 NA NA TGTGCCACCAGCAGAGATCTTGTGTTGGAGGGGAACTACGAGCAGTACTTC CATSRDLVLEGNYEQYF
TRBJ2-1 TRBV5-1 TRBD1 NA TGCGCCAGCAGCGACGGACAGGGGGCACCCTACAATGAGCAGTTCTTC CASSDGQGAPYNEQFF
TRBJ2-7 TRBV13 NA NA TGTGCCAGCAGCTTAGACGCCTACGAGCAGTACTTC CASSLDAYEQYF
TRBJ1-1 TRBV11-2 TRBD1 NA TGTGCCAGCAGCTTATCCGCGGACAGGGCGGACACTGAAGCTTTCTTT CASSLSADRADTEAFF
TRBJ2-1 TRBV7-6 TRBD2 once TGTGCCAGCAGCTTATTAGCCCCTAGCGGCACCCTTTACAATGAGCAGTTCTTC CASSLLAPSGTLYNEQFF
TRBJ2-3 TRBV27 NA once TGTGCCAGCAGAGCAGGGGAGGAGACAGATACGCAGTATTTT CASRAGEETDTQYF
TRBJ2-5 TRBV2 NA NA TGTGCCAGCAGTGAAGGGGAGACCCAGTACTTC CASSEGETQYF
TRBJ2-5 TRBV28 TRBD2 NA TGTGCCAGCAGTAGGATTGGCGGGGGGCTACAAGAGACCCAGTACTTC CASSRIGGGLQETQYF
TRBJ2-7 TRBV6-1 NA once TGTGCCACGCTGAGGCTGGAAGACGAGCAGTACTTC CATLRLEDEQYF
TRBJ2-7 TRBV7-6 TRBD2 NA TGTGCCAGCAGCCCGGGACTAGCGGGAGGGCGGGAGCAGTACTTC CASSPGLAGGREQYF
TRBJ1-2 TRBV29-1 NA few TGCAGCGTCGTCGGACAGACCCATGGCTACACCTTC CSVVGQTHGYTF
TRBJ2-7 TRBV10-3 TRBD2 NA TGTGCCATCAGTGAAACGGGAGGGCCCTACGAGCAGTACTTC CAISETGGPYEQYF
TRBJ2-2 TRBV25-1 NA NA TGTGCCAGCAGCGAGGGGGGTCCGGGTTTCGCCGGGGAGCTGTTTTTT CASSEGGPGFAGELFF
TRBJ1-3 TRBV2 NA once TGTGCCAGCAGTGCTCGTATAAGAGAAGTTTACTCTGGAAACACCATATATTTT CASSARIREVYSGNTIYF
TRBJ2-1 TRBV9 NA NA TGTGCCAGCACCTCCGGGACACCAGACAATGAGCAGTTCTTC CASTSGTPDNEQFF
TRBJ2-3 TRBV4-1 NA NA TGCGCCAGCAGCCAAGTAGGGGGTCCCTCTAGCACAGATACGCAGTATTTT CASSQVGGPSSTDTQYF
TRBJ2-7 TRBV10-1 NA NA TGCGCCAGCAGTGAGTCCAACGGGGACGAGCAGTACTTC CASSESNGDEQYF
TRBJ1-5 TRBV19 TRBD1 NA TGTGCCAGCCATCACCCGGCAGGGGGCGACCAGCCCCAGCATTTT CASHHPAGGDQPQHF
TRBJ2-7 TRBV4-1 TRBD1 NA TGCGCCAGCAGCCAAAGGTGGACAGGGGGGTCATACGAGCAGTACTTC CASSQRWTGGSYEQYF
TRBJ2-5 TRBV7-9 NA NA TGTGCCAGCACCCGACTCCCTCGGCCCCAGTACTTC CASTRLPRPQYF
TRBJ1-4 TRBV7-9 NA NA TGTGCCAGCAGCTTAAGTCGCAGGGGTGATGAAAAACTGTTTTTT CASSLSRRGDEKLFF
TRBJ2-2 TRBV18 NA NA TGTGCCAGCTCATCCCCGAAGGGAAGGGATTACACCGGGGAGCTGTTTTTT CASSSPKGRDYTGELFF
TRBJ2-2 TRBV28 TRBD2 NA TGTGCCAGCAGTTTCCCGACTAGCGGGAGGTTGAACACCGGGGAGCTGTTTTTT CASSFPTSGRLNTGELFF
TRBJ2-7 TRBV10-1 TRBD1 NA TGCGCCAGCAGTGAGCGACAGGGGTACGGGGAGCAGTACTTC CASSERQGYGEQYF
TRBJ2-3 TRBV5-4 NA NA TGTGCCAGCAGCAGCCGGGACGGCACAGATACGCAGTATTTT CASSSRDGTDTQYF
TRBJ2-3 TRBV27 NA once TGTGCCAGCAGTTTAATTGGCAGGGGGGCAGATACGCAGTATTTT CASSLIGRGADTQYF
TRBJ1-6 TRBV4-1 NA NA TGCGCCAGCAGCCAGGGACCGGGACCGAGGAGTCCCCTCCACTTT CASSQGPGPRSPLHF
TRBJ2-7 TRBV5-1 TRBD2 NA TGCGCCAGCAGCTTACTAGCGGGAGTTACCTACGAGCAGTACTTC CASSLLAGVTYEQYF
TRBJ1-5 TRBV27 TRBD1 NA TGTGCCAGCAGCACGACAGGGAGCCCTCAGCCCCAGCATTTT CASSTTGSPQPQHF
TRBJ2-2 TRBV7-9 TRBD2 NA TGTGCCAGCAGGTCGGGACTAGCGGCGAACACCGGGGAGCTGTTTTTT CASRSGLAANTGELFF
TRBJ1-1 TRBV6-1 NA once TGTGCCAGCAGTGAACCGATAGAACTCCTGAACACTGAAGCTTTCTTT CASSEPIELLNTEAFF
TRBJ2-3 TRBV6-5 TRBD2 NA TGTGCCAGCAGTTACCGGGGCGGGAGGGCCTCAGATACGCAGTATTTT CASSYRGGRASDTQYF
TRBJ2-7 TRBV13 TRBD2 NA TGTGCCAGCAGCCTAGCGGGAGAACGGGACGAGCAGTACTTC CASSLAGERDEQYF
TRBJ2-1 TRBV29-1 NA NA TGCAGCGTGGGGGTTCAAAGCGGGCAGGGTAATGAGCAGTTCTTC CSVGVQSGQGNEQFF
TRBJ1-5 TRBV19 NA NA TGTGCCAGTAGTATAGTCGACAATCAGCCCCAGCATTTT CASSIVDNQPQHF
TRBJ2-3 TRBV29-1 NA NA TGCAGCGTTACTAGCCTGGGTAGCACAGATACGCAGTATTTT CSVTSLGSTDTQYF
TRBJ1-1 TRBV6-1 NA NA TGTGCCAGCAGTGGTCCCAACACTGAAGCTTTCTTT CASSGPNTEAFF